Below are 21 T cell receptor beta chains sequenced from a single sample in a study of neurological immune-mediated disorders (dated by TCRdb to about 2019). The library was obtained by 5' RACE. This sample was sequenced with an Illumina HiSeq 2500. The raw public reads went through TCRdb reprocessing: fastp at Q25, MiXCR clone calling, in-frame beta chains kept. Each entry is one CDR3 protein sequence, shown with its most common DNA and genes. A total of approximately 40,000 distinct CDR3 sequences appear in this sample, around a fifth of them only once. Together, the top ten hold approximately 4.2% of the sample. Per the publication, the time point label means: technical triplicate 3. The sample comprised PBMCs. These receptors were collected from a man aged 55-75 years with HTLV-1-associated myelopathy (HAM/TSP).

This clonotype has a count of ten or more. The J gene is TRBJ2-7, the V gene TRBV7-9, with a possible D match to TRBD1 (5 bases). Trimming left V 3 bases short and J 5 bases short, with 8 bases between. The CDR3 totals 12 residues. Per germline, CDR1 SEHNR and CDR2 FQNEAQ (reference sequence). The CDR3 region has the DNA TGTGCCAGCAGCTTTCCAGGGAACGAGCAGTACTTC. This codes for CASSFPGNEQYF.

In this sample, this clonotype turned up a few times. V and J are TRBV6-5 and TRBJ2-2; 8 nucleotides line up with TRBD1. Germline V CDR1 and CDR2: MNHEY, SVGAGI. The CDR3 length is 14 residues. V lost 7 bases and J lost 5; bases outside the gene matches: 6. CDR3 DNA sequence: TGTGCCAGCACTCAAACAGGGGGAACCGGGGAGCTGTTTTTT. Its protein product is CASTQTGGTGELFF.

This clonotype has just a few counts. The CDR3 is CASSWGMTYEQYF. CDR3 in DNA: TGTGCCAGCAGCTGGGGCATGACGTACGAGCAGTACTTC. The chain employs TRBV7-9 and TRBJ2-7; D possibly corresponds to TRBD1 (5 bases). V gave up 4 bases and J gave up 4 bases, with 11 bases separating them. The germline V gene has CDR1 SEHNR and CDR2 FQNEAQ (reference sequence). The CDR3 spans 13 residues.

The sample holds many counts of this clonotype. The chain is built from TRBV7-2 and TRBJ2-3; 13 positions agree with TRBD2. CDR1 is SGHTA and CDR2 is FQGNSA in the germline V gene. Trimming removed 11 bases from V and 0 bases from J; junction bases left unmatched: 5. This CDR3 comprises 15 residues. The CDR3 sequence: CAAGTSGTSTDTQYF. Here the CDR3 DNA reads TGTGCCGCCGGGACTAGCGGGACTAGCACAGATACGCAGTATTTT.

In its sample, this clonotype was seen many times. This sequence joins TRBV28 and TRBJ1-3, with D uncertain. V lost 7 bases and J lost 0, with 13 bases in between. Per the germline V gene, CDR1 is MDHEN and CDR2 is SYDVKM. CDR3 length: 15 residues. CDR3 protein: CASIKTTLSGNTIYF. The CDR3, as DNA: TGTGCCAGCATCAAGACAACTCTCTCTGGAAACACCATATATTTT.

This chain uses TRBV20-1 with TRBJ2-3; TRBD1 matches 10 bases. The germline gives CDR1 DFQATT, CDR2 SNEGSKA (reference sequence). The ends lost 5 bases at V and 5 bases at J; junction bases unmatched: 10. There are 15 residues in the CDR3. CDR3 bases: TGCAGTGCTCCCCATCCGGGACAGGGGAAAGATACGCAGTATTTT. This translates into CSAPHPGQGKDTQYF.

In its sample, this clonotype was seen a few times. The chain recombines TRBV6-5 with TRBJ2-1; 15 bases line up with TRBD2. J gave up 6 bases and V 0 bases, and 3 bases lay outside the gene matches. The CDR3 covers 17 residues. In germline, CDR1 is MNHEY, CDR2 SVGAGI. This chain's CDR3 is CASSYSVGLAGGNEQFF. For the CDR3, the DNA is TGTGCCAGCAGTTACTCGGTGGGACTAGCGGGAGGCAATGAGCAGTTCTTC.

This clonotype was seen at least ten times. The chain employs TRBV6-5 and TRBJ1-5; D is undetermined. Trimming left V 2 bases short and J 0 bases short, with 17 bases between. CDR3 size: 18 residues. The germline V gene encodes CDR1 MNHEY and CDR2 SVGAGI. This chain's CDR3 is CASSYPRRGSYSNQPQHF. As DNA, the CDR3 is TGTGCCAGCAGTTACCCGCGGAGAGGGAGTTATAGCAATCAGCCCCAGCATTTT.

This clonotype was counted at least ten times. This chain uses TRBV27 with TRBJ2-7; TRBD2 agrees at 7 bases. Unmatched junction bases numbered 7, after V lost 4 bases and J lost 4 bases. CDR3 length equals 14 residues. Looked up from germline, CDR1 is MNHEY and CDR2 is SMNVEV (reference sequence). This chain's CDR3 is CASSSERGGYEQYF. DNA of the CDR3: TGTGCCAGCAGTTCGGAACGCGGGGGATACGAGCAGTACTTC.

This clonotype was recorded at least ten times. The gene calls are TRBV11-2 and TRBJ1-4, with no clear D. The germline CDR1 and CDR2 sequences are SGHAT and FQNNGV. The CDR3 is made up of 15 amino acids. V lost 5 bases and J lost 5, with 15 bases in between. CDR3 DNA: TGTGCCAGCAGCCCAACCTACCGGGCGAATGAAAAACTGTTTTTT. Translation: CASSPTYRANEKLFF.

The chain couples TRBV20-1 to TRBJ1-1, with D possibly matching TRBD1 (5 bases). The V and J ends lost 1 base and 5 bases respectively, with 11 bases between them. The CDR3 totals 13 residues. In germline, CDR1 is DFQATT, CDR2 SNEGSKA (reference sequence). The CDR3 DNA is TGCAGTGCTAGAGTTGCAGGGATGACTGAAGCTTTCTTT. Its protein is CSARVAGMTEAFF.

By share, this clonotype ranks as medium-sized. The J gene is TRBJ2-2, the V gene TRBV24-1; no firm D call. This CDR3 region has 13 residues. Per germline, CDR1 KGHDR and CDR2 SFDVKD. V was shortened by 7 bases and J by 1 base, with 6 bases between the two germline ends. The CDR3 DNA reads as TGTGCCACCAGGGGCAGGAACACCGGGGAGCTGTTTTTT. Translation gives CATRGRNTGELFF.

The V and J genes are TRBV7-9 and TRBJ2-5; a possible D gene is TRBD1 (5 bases). V lost 1 base, J lost 4 bases, and 10 bases lay in between. The germline V gene encodes CDR1 SEHNR and CDR2 FQNEAQ (reference sequence). The CDR3 has 14 residues. CDR3 nucleotides: TGTGCCAGCAGCTTAGTCTCCCAGGGAGAGACCCAGTACTTC. Its translation is CASSLVSQGETQYF.

This clonotype was observed many times. The CDR3 bases are TGTGCCAGCAGTTCCAGGGCAGGGTACGAGCAGTACTTC. Its protein is CASSSRAGYEQYF. The chain employs TRBV6-6 and TRBJ2-7, with D perhaps matching TRBD1 (5 bases). Germline V gives CDR1 MNHNY, CDR2 SVGAGI (reference sequence). CDR3 length: 13 residues. V shed 4 bases and J shed 4 bases, with 11 bases lying between them.

Many counts were recorded for this clonotype. Written as DNA, the CDR3 is TGCGCCAGCAGCTTGGGTCCTAGCGGGAGGACTACTTACGAGCAGTACTTC. Amino acids: CASSLGPSGRTTYEQYF. The J gene is TRBJ2-7, the V gene TRBV5-1; 11 nucleotides line up with TRBD2. CDR1 and CDR2 from the germline V gene are SGHRS and YFSETQ. This CDR3 spans 17 amino acids. The V segment lost 0 bases and the J segment 4 bases; nucleotides outside the gene matches: 9.

The rearrangement uses TRBV7-8 and TRBJ2-5; 10 bases match TRBD2. V lost 1 base and J lost 5; bases outside the gene matches: 7. Germline values: CDR1 SGHVS, CDR2 FQNEAQ. The CDR3 runs 16 residues. CDR3 sequence (DNA): TGTGCCAGCAGCTTAGGGGCTAGCGGGAGAAGGGAGACCCAGTACTTC. Protein: CASSLGASGRRETQYF.

This clonotype was counted many times. V gene TRBV3-1 combines with J gene TRBJ2-3, with a tentative D call TRBD2 (6 bases). CDR3 length: 18 amino acids. Germline values: CDR1 LGHDT, CDR2 YNNKEL (reference sequence). V was shortened by 1 base and J by 1 base, with 18 bases between the two germline ends. CDR3 DNA sequence: TGTGCCAGCAGCCAAGGTGGAGGGCGGGCCTGGGGCACAGATACGCAGTATTTT. Amino acids: CASSQGGGRAWGTDTQYF.

Worth noting for this clonotype: This could be a read error, since a much larger clone is one nucleotide away. The chain recombines TRBV19 with TRBJ2-6; D possibly corresponds to TRBD1 (5 bases). This CDR3 has 20 residues. The germline V gene encodes CDR1 LNHDA and CDR2 SQIVND (reference sequence). Trimming removed 1 base from V and 0 bases from J, with 19 bases in between. This CDR3 is CASSIAVRIQVSSGANVLTF. The CDR3 DNA is TGTGCCAGTAGTATAGCGGTGCGGATACAGGTGTCCTCTGGGGCCAACGTCCTGACTTTC.

This clonotype was seen ten or more times. The rearrangement joins TRBV20-1 to TRBJ2-3; D might be TRBD1 (5 bases). The V gene's germline CDR1 is DFQATT and CDR2 SNEGSKA (reference sequence). Between the trimmed V and J ends, which lost 2 bases and 0 bases, there was a span of 12 bases. The length of the CDR3 is 15 residues. The CDR3 DNA reads as TGCAGTGCTAGAAGAACAGGCTCTAGCACAGATACGCAGTATTTT. Translated: CSARRTGSSTDTQYF.

This clonotype was recorded at least ten times. The rearrangement uses TRBV18 and TRBJ2-1; no definite D call. Germline V lookup: CDR1 KGHSH, CDR2 LQKENI. The V end was cut by 5 bases, the J end by 1 base, with 6 bases between. The CDR3 runs 13 residues. This CDR3 is CASSVGSYNEQFF. The CDR3 region has the DNA TGTGCCAGCTCAGTAGGATCCTACAATGAGCAGTTCTTC.

This clonotype was detected ten times or more. The gene calls are TRBV7-3 and TRBJ2-1, with 8 bases matching TRBD1. J gave up 4 bases and V 2 bases, and 13 bases lay outside the gene matches. Germline V CDR1 and CDR2: SGHTA, FQGTGA. The length of the CDR3 is 18 residues. The CDR3 sequence: CASSLGPYGQGDYNEQFF. The CDR3 bases are TGTGCCAGCAGCTTAGGCCCCTATGGACAGGGAGATTACAATGAGCAGTTCTTC.